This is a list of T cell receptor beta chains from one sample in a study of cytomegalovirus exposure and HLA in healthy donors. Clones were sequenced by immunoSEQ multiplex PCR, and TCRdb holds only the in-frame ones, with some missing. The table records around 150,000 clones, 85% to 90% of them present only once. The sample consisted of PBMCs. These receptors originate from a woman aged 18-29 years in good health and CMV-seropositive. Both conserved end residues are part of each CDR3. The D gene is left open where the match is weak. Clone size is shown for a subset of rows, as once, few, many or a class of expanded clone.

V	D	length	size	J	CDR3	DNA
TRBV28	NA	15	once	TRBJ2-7	CASSTLALSSYEQYF	TGTGCCAGCAGTACGCTAGCGCTTAGCTCCTACGAGCAGTACTTC
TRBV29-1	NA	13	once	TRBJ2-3	CSVGTRNTDTQYF	TGCAGCGTTGGGACACGCAACACAGATACGCAGTATTTT
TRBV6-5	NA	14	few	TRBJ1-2	CASRPLQVEGGYTF	TGTGCCAGCAGGCCTTTACAGGTGGAGGGGGGCTACACCTTC
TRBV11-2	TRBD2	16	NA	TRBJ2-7	CASSLKSGGPIYEQYF	TGTGCCAGCAGCTTGAAGTCGGGGGGGCCAATATACGAGCAGTACTTC
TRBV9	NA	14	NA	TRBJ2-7	CASSPRQYSYEQYF	TGTGCCAGCAGCCCCCGACAGTATTCCTACGAGCAGTACTTC
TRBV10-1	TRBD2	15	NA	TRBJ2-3	CASSGTSGNLDTQYF	TGCGCCAGCAGCGGGACTAGCGGGAATTTGGATACGCAGTATTTT
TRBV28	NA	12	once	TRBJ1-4	CASSAPRSQLFF	TGTGCCAGCAGCGCGCCAAGAAGCCAACTGTTTTTT
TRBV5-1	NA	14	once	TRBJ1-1	CASSLDSLYTEAFF	TGCGCCAGCAGCTTGGACAGTCTATACACTGAAGCTTTCTTT
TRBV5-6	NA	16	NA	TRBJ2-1	CASSGISWSSYNEQFF	TGTGCCAGCAGCGGAATTAGCTGGAGCTCCTACAATGAGCAGTTCTTC
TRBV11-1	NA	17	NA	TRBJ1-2	CASSRGGGESANYGYTF	TGTGCCAGCAGCCGCGGGGGAGGGGAATCCGCTAACTATGGCTACACCTTC
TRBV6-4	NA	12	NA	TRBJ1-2	CASSDDSGGYTF	TGTGCCAGCAGTGACGACAGTGGTGGCTACACCTTC
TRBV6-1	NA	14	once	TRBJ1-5	CASSEGQVYQPQHF	TGTGCCAGCAGTGAAGGACAGGTTTATCAGCCCCAGCATTTT
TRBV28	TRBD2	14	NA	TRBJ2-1	CASSFFGRDNEQFF	TGTGCCAGCAGTTTCTTCGGGAGGGACAATGAGCAGTTCTTC
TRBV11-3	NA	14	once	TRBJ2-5	CASSDAAGQETQYF	TGTGCCAGCTCCGATGCCGCGGGGCAAGAGACCCAGTACTTC
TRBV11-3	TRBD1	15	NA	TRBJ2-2	CASRGQGAGTGELFF	TGTGCCAGCAGAGGACAGGGGGCTGGCACCGGGGAGCTGTTTTTT
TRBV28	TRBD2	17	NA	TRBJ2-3	CASSLPVAGAFTDTQYF	TGTGCCAGCAGTTTACCCGTAGCGGGTGCCTTCACAGATACGCAGTATTTT
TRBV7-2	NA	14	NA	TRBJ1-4	CASSPQGLGEKLFF	TGTGCCAGCAGCCCGCAGGGGTTAGGAGAAAAACTGTTTTTT
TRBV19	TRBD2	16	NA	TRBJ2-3	CASSRSSGSLTDTQYF	TGTGCCAGTAGTCGGTCTAGCGGGAGTCTGACAGATACGCAGTATTTT
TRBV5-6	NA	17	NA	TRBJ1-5	CASSLVRQTYSNQPQHF	TGTGCCAGCAGCTTGGTAAGGCAGACTTATAGCAATCAGCCCCAGCATTTT
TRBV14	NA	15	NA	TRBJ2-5	CASSQDTLFGETQYF	TGTGCCAGCAGCCAAGATACGTTATTCGGAGAGACCCAGTACTTC
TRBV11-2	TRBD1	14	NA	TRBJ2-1	CASSLATGFDEQFF	TGTGCCAGCAGCTTAGCGACAGGGTTTGATGAGCAGTTCTTC
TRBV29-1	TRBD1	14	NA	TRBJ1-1	CSVTRDRRATEAFF	TGCAGCGTAACCCGGGACAGGAGAGCGACTGAAGCTTTCTTT
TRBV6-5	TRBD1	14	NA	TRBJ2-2	CASNRQGFGGELFF	TGTGCCAGCAACAGACAGGGTTTCGGCGGGGAGCTGTTTTTT
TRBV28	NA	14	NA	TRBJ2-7	CASNTGHEAYEQYF	TGTGCCAGCAATACAGGTCATGAGGCCTACGAGCAGTACTTC
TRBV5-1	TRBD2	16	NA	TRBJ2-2	CASSLSMSGISGELFF	TGCGCCAGCAGCTTGTCCATGAGCGGGATTAGCGGGGAGCTGTTTTTT
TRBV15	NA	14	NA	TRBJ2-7	CATSRGPGPYEQYF	TGTGCCACCAGCAGAGGCCCAGGGCCCTACGAGCAGTACTTC
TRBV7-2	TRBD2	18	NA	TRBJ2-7	CASSLTGLASFTSYEQYF	TGTGCCAGCAGCTTGACCGGACTAGCGTCATTTACTTCCTACGAGCAGTACTTC
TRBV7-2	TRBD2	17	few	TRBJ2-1	CASSSRTSGRFLNEQFF	TGTGCCAGCAGCTCGAGGACTAGCGGGAGGTTCCTCAATGAGCAGTTCTTC
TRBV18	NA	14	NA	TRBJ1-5	CASSPNQGNQPQHF	TGTGCCAGCTCACCAAACCAGGGTAATCAGCCCCAGCATTTT
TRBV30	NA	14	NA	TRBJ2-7	CAWSVGTGAYEQYF	TGTGCCTGGAGTGTCGGGACGGGAGCCTACGAGCAGTACTTC
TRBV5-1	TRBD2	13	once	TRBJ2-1	CASSHVGSGEQFF	TGCGCCAGCAGCCACGTAGGTAGCGGGGAGCAGTTCTTC
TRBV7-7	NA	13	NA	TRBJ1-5	CASSLGRGQPQHF	TGTGCCAGCAGCTTAGGTAGGGGTCAGCCCCAGCATTTT
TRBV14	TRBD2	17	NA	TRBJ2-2	CASSHKRTSGNTGELFF	TGTGCCAGCAGCCACAAACGGACTAGCGGCAACACCGGGGAGCTGTTTTTT
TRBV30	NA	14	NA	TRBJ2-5	CAWSVPSRGETQYF	TGTGCCTGGAGTGTTCCTTCTAGAGGAGAGACCCAGTACTTC
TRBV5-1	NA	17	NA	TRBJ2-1	CASSLAYSGAWGNEQFF	TGCGCCAGCAGCTTGGCTTATAGCGGCGCCTGGGGAAATGAGCAGTTCTTC
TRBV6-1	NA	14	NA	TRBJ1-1	CASRPRSMNTEAFF	TGTGCCAGCAGACCTCGGTCCATGAACACTGAAGCTTTCTTT
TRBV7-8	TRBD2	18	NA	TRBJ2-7	CASSLVVSVTSGVYEQYF	TGTGCCAGCAGCTTAGTTGTGTCGGTTACTAGCGGGGTCTACGAGCAGTACTTC
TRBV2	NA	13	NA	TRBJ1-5	CASSAGSNQPQHF	TGTGCCAGCAGTGCCGGTAGCAATCAGCCCCAGCATTTT
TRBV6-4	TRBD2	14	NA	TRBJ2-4	CASSEGSGSGIQYF	TGTGCCAGCAGTGAGGGTAGCGGGAGCGGCATTCAGTACTTC
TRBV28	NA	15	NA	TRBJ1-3	CASTFLGGSGNTIYF	TGTGCCAGCACTTTCCTCGGGGGATCCGGAAACACCATATATTTT
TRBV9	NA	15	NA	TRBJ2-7	CASSARSSGGDEQYF	TGTGCCAGCAGCGCTCGTAGTAGCGGAGGTGACGAGCAGTACTTC
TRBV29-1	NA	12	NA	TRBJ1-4	CSVEDQGEKLFF	TGCAGCGTTGAAGATCAGGGTGAAAAACTGTTTTTT
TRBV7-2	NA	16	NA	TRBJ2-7	CASSLDRDTGLYEQYF	TGTGCCAGCAGCTTGGACCGGGACACTGGTCTCTACGAGCAGTACTTC
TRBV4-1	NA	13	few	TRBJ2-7	CASSQTTSYEQYF	TGCGCCAGCAGCCAAACGACAAGCTACGAGCAGTACTTC
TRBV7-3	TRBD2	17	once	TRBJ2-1	CASSFSTGTSGNREQFF	TGTGCCAGCAGCTTTTCCACCGGGACTAGCGGGAATAGGGAGCAGTTCTTC
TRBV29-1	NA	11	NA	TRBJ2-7	CSGRSGGEQYF	TGCAGCGGGCGGTCGGGCGGGGAGCAGTACTTC
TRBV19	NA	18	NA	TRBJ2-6	CASSFDSPKISGANVLTF	TGTGCCAGTAGTTTCGACAGTCCAAAAATCTCTGGGGCCAACGTCCTGACTTTC
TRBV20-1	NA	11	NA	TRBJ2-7	CSVEAGNEQYF	TGCAGTGTTGAGGCCGGGAACGAGCAGTACTTC
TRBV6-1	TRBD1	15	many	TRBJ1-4	CASSEATGSNEKLFF	TGTGCCAGCAGTGAAGCGACAGGGAGTAATGAAAAACTGTTTTTT
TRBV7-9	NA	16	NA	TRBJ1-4	CASSLGSARANEKLFF	TGTGCCAGCAGCCTAGGGTCGGCGAGGGCTAATGAAAAACTGTTTTTT
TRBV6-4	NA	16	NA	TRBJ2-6	CASSDSGATGANVLTF	TGTGCCAGCAGTGACTCTGGGGCAACTGGGGCCAACGTCCTGACTTTC
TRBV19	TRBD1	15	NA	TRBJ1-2	CASSIPTGINYGYTF	TGTGCCAGTAGTATCCCGACAGGGATAAACTATGGCTACACCTTC
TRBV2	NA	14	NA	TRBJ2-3	CASRDTAATDTQYF	TGTGCCAGCAGGGATACAGCGGCCACAGATACGCAGTATTTT
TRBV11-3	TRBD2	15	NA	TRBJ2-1	CASSLGGLVPNEQFF	TGTGCCAGCAGCTTAGGGGGACTAGTTCCGAATGAGCAGTTCTTC
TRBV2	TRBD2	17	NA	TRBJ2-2	CASSPGLAIANTGELFF	TGTGCCAGCAGCCCGGGACTAGCGATCGCGAACACCGGGGAGCTGTTTTTT
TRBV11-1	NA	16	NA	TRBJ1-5	CASSSKSAGAAQPQHF	TGTGCCAGCAGCTCCAAGAGCGCAGGGGCCGCTCAGCCCCAGCATTTT